This T cell receptor (beta chain) was documented in a study of persistence of HIV-infected CD4 T cells. Study results and caveats: Antigen-responding cells were enriched for degenerate expanded CDR3beta sequences. Compared with CD3/CD28-stimulated cells, CMV- and Gag-responding cells showed lower TCRbeta richness.

As to this clone: Its antigen is currently unknown.

This CDR3 is built from 16 residues. V dropped 5 bases and J dropped 4 bases, with 20 bases sitting between them. Germline V gene lookup returns CDR1 SGHVS and CDR2 FQNEAQ. Anti-CD3/anti-CD28 beads served as a nonspecific positive control stimulus. Sorting of responding CD4+ T cells relied on upregulated CD40 ligand together with CD69. CD4+ T cell counts exceeded 400 cells/uL; CMV serology was positive. The immunoSEQ assay was version 4, run in survey mode. Each sample used up to roughly 1 ug genomic DNA diluted to 8.5 to 10 ng/uL. Profiled with immunoSEQ multiplex PCR; TCRdb holds only in-frame clones, not every one. The top ten clones hold 1.5% to 2% of a sample with tens of thousands of clones, 80% to 95% of them seen once.

This TCR came from an adult man with HIV who was CMV-seropositive. J is TRBJ1-2 and V is TRBV7-8, with D possibly TRBD1 on 5 matching bases. Sequences were derived from CD4+ T cells sorted from PBMCs after roughly 18-hour stimulation, sampled from a patient who received antiretroviral therapy. This CDR3 reads CASSIEAGTPPYGYTF. The CDR3 DNA reads as TGTGCCAGCAGCATTGAGGCCGGGACGCCACCCTATGGCTACACCTTC.